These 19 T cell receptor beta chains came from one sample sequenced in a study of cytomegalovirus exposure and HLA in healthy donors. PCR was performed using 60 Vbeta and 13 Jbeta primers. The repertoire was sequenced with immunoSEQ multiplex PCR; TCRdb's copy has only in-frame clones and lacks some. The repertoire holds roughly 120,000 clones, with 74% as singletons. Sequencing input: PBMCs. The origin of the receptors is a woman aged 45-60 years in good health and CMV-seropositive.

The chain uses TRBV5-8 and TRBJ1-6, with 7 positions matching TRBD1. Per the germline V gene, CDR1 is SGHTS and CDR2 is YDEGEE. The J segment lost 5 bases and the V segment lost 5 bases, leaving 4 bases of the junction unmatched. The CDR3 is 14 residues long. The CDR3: CASRYRGDNSPLHF. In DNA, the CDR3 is TGTGCCAGCAGATACAGGGGTGATAATTCACCCCTCCACTTT.

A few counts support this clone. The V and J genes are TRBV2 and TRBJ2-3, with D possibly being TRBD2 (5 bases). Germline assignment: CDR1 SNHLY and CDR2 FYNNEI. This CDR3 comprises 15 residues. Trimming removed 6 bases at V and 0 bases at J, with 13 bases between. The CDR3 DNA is TGTGCCAGCAGGGAGACATGGACTAGCACAGATACGCAGTATTTT. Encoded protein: CASRETWTSTDTQYF.

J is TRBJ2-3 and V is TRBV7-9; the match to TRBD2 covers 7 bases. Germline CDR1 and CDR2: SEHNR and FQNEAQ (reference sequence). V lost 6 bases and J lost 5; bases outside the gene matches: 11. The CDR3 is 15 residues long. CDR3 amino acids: CASSPLAGGGDTQYF. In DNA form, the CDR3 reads TGTGCCAGCAGTCCCCTAGCTGGCGGGGGAGATACGCAGTATTTT.

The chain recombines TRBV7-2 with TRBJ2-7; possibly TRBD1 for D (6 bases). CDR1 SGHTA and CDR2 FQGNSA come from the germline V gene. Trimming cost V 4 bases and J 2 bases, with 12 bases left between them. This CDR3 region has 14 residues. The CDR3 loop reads CASSSGQRPYEQYF. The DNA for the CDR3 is TGTGCCAGCAGCTCCGGACAGCGACCCTACGAGCAGTACTTC.

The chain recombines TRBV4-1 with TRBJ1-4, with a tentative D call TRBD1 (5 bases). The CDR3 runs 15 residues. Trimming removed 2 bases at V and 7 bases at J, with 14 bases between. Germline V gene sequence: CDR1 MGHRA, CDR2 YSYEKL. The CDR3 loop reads CASSQLGPSFEKLFF. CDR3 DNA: TGCGCCAGCAGCCAATTGGGGCCCTCTTTTGAAAAACTGTTTTTT.

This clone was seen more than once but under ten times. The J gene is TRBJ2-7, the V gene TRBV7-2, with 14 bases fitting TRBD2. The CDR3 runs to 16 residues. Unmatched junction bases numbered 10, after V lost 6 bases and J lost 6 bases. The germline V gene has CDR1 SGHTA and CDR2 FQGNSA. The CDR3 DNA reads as TGTGCCAGCAGGCCCGGGACTAGCGGGGGCCTTGGCGAGCAGTACTTC. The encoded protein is CASRPGTSGGLGEQYF.

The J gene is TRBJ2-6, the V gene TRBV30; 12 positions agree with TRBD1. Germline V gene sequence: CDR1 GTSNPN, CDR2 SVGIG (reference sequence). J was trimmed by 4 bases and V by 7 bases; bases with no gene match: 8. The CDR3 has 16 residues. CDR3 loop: CASGTGGAGGANVLTF. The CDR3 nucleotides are TGTGCCTCCGGGACAGGGGGCGCGGGGGGGGCCAACGTCCTGACTTTC.

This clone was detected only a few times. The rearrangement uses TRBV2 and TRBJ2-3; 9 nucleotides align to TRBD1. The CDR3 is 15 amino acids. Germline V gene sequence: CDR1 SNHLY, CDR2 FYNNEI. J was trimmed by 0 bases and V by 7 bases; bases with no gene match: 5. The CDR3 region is CASIGTGLSTDTQYF. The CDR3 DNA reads TGTGCCAGCATTGGGACAGGGCTTAGCACAGATACGCAGTATTTT.

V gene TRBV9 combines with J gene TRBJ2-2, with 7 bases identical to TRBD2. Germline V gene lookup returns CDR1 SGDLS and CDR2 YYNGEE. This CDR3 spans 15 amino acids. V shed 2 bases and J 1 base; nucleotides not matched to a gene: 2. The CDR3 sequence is CASSVGGENTGELFF. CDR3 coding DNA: TGTGCCAGCAGCGTGGGGGGGGAGAACACCGGGGAGCTGTTTTTT.

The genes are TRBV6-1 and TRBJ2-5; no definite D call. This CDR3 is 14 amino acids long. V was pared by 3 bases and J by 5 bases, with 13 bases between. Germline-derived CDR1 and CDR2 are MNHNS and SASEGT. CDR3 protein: CASSDAGFGETQYF. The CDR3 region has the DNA TGTGCCAGCAGTGATGCCGGGTTTGGGGAGACCCAGTACTTC.

CDR3 in amino acids: CASSRDIYNSPLHF. DNA of the CDR3: TGTGCCAGCAGCCGGGACATTTATAATTCACCCCTCCACTTT. The chain uses TRBV6-4 and TRBJ1-6, with D possibly TRBD1 on 6 matching bases. CDR3 length equals 14 residues. Germline-derived CDR1 and CDR2 are MRHNA and SNTAGT. Trimming cost V 6 bases and J 4 bases, with 10 bases left between them.

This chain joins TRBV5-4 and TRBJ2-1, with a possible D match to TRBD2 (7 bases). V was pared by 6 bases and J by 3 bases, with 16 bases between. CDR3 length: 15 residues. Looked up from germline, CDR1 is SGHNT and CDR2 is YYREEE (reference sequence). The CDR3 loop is CASTPTGGHYNEQFF. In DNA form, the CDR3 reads TGTGCCAGCACCCCCACGGGGGGCCACTACAATGAGCAGTTCTTC.

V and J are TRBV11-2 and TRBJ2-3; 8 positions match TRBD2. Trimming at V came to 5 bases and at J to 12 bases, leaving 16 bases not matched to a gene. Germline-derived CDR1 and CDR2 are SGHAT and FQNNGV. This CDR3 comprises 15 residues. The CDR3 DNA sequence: TGTGCCAGCAGCGGGGTGCGGGGGGCGTTTTTTAATCAGTATTTT. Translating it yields CASSGVRGAFFNQYF.

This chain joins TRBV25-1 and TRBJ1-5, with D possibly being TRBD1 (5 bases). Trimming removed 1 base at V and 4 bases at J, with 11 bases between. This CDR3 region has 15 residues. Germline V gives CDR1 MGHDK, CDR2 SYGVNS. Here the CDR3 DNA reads TGTGCCAGCAGTGAATCACGGGGGTTTAATCAGCCCCAGCATTTT. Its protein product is CASSESRGFNQPQHF.

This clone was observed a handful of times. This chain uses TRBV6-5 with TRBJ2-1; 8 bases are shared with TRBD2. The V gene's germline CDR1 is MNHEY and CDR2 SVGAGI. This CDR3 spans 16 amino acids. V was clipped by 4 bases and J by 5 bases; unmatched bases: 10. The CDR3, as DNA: TGTGCCAGCAGTTCGCGGGGGGACCCTCGTGACAATGAGCAGTTCTTC. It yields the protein CASSSRGDPRDNEQFF.

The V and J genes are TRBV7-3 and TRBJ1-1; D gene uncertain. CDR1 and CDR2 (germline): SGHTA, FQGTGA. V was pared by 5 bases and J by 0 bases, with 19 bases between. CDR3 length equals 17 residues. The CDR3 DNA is TGTGCCAGCAGCCCGCCCAAGGAGCCGATCATGAACACTGAAGCTTTCTTT. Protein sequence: CASSPPKEPIMNTEAFF.

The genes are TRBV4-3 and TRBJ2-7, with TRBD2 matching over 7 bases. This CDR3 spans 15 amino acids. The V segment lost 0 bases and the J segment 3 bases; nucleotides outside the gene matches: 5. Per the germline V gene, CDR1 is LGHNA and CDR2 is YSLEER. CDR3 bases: TGCGCCAGCAGCCAAGATCCGGGACTACACTACGAGCAGTACTTC. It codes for CASSQDPGLHYEQYF.

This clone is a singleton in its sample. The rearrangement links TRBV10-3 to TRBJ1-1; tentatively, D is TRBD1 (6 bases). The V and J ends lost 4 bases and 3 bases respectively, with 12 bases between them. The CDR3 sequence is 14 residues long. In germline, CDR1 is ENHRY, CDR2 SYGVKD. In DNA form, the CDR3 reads TGTGCCATCAGTGCCACAGGGAGGGACACTGAAGCTTTCTTT. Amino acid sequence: CAISATGRDTEAFF.

The CDR3 loop reads CASNEDRENIQYF. The CDR3 bases are TGTGCCAGCAATGAGGACAGGGAGAACATTCAGTACTTC. This sequence joins TRBV2 and TRBJ2-4, with 8 bases matching TRBD1. The CDR3 is 13 amino acids. The germline V gene encodes CDR1 SNHLY and CDR2 FYNNEI. Trimming took 7 bases from V and 7 from J; bases not matched to a gene: 6.